This TCR beta chain is from a study of shared clonotypes between healthy human individuals. Study conclusions and caveats: Only blood was sampled, and tissue TCR repertoires likely differ from blood ones.

The V end lost 0 bases, the J end lost 6 bases, and 8 bases lay between the germline ends. This CDR3 comprises 13 residues. The germline CDR1 and CDR2 sequences are SGHTS and YDEGEE. Assay used: immunoSEQ multiplex PCR; TCRdb lists only in-frame clones, some missing. The profile covers over 95,000 clones, with around half appearing a single time and more than 12% taken by the ten largest. This clone was recorded once. Its matching antigen is unknown. This TCR was recovered from a woman aged 40 to 50 in good health. Some clones in this sample may be carry-over from other donors' samples. The source material was PBMCs. The chain joins TRBV5-8 to TRBJ2-3; D may be TRBD1 (6 bases). In DNA form, the CDR3 reads TGTGCCAGCAGCTTGGACAGGGACGATACGCAGTATTTT. Protein sequence: CASSLDRDDTQYF.